The 10 T cell receptor beta chains below were found in one sample sequenced in a study of cytomegalovirus exposure and HLA in healthy donors. With 60 Vbeta and 13 Jbeta primers, the PCR was carried out. Sequencing used immunoSEQ multiplex PCR; TCRdb keeps in-frame clones, though not all of them. The sample lists about 150,000 clones, 76% occurring once. Sample: PBMCs. These TCRs come from a male donor in good health and CMV-seronegative.

The chain is built from TRBV28 and TRBJ2-4; 7 bases are shared with TRBD1. With 2 bases clipped from V and 0 bases from J, the junction kept 4 bases outside the gene matches. This CDR3 is 16 amino acids long. Germline CDR1 reads MDHEN; CDR2 reads SYDVKM. The CDR3 DNA reads TGTGCCAGCAGTTTAGAGGACAGGCTAGCCAAAAACATTCAGTACTTC. Its translation is CASSLEDRLAKNIQYF.

The chain employs TRBV7-3 and TRBJ2-1, with 9 bases fitting TRBD2. Germline trimming cut 5 bases from V and 0 bases from J; bases unmatched to any gene: 2. CDR3 size: 15 residues. Germline assignment: CDR1 SGHTA and CDR2 FQGTGA. CDR3 amino acids: CASSATSGSYNEQFF. DNA of the CDR3: TGTGCCAGCAGCGCGACTAGCGGCTCCTACAATGAGCAGTTCTTC.

This clone was recorded once. The rearrangement uses TRBV7-2 and TRBJ2-3; 8 bases align to TRBD2. Germline CDR1 SGHTA, CDR2 FQGNSA. There are 15 residues in the CDR3. Losses at the gene ends were 2 bases for V and 7 bases for J; bases not matched to a gene: 8. The CDR3, as DNA: TGTGCCAGCAGCTTAATAGCGGGGTCACAAAATACGCAGTATTTT. This gives the protein CASSLIAGSQNTQYF.

This clone was observed once. J is TRBJ1-1 and V is TRBV5-1; 8 positions agree with TRBD1. The CDR3 sequence is 15 residues long. Germline V lookup: CDR1 SGHRS, CDR2 YFSETQ. V lost 2 bases, J lost 1 base, and 4 bases stayed unmatched. CDR3 protein: CASSFSGTGNTEAFF. The DNA of the CDR3 is TGCGCCAGCAGCTTCTCCGGGACAGGGAACACTGAAGCTTTCTTT.

The V and J genes are TRBV27 and TRBJ1-2; D not resolved. V dropped 0 bases and J dropped 7 bases, with 12 bases sitting between them. Germline loops: CDR1 MNHEY, CDR2 SMNVEV (reference sequence). There are 14 residues in the CDR3. CDR3 residues: CASSLSRGLGGYTF. The CDR3 DNA is TGTGCCAGCAGTTTATCGAGAGGTCTGGGTGGCTACACCTTC.

Concerning this clone itself: The junction does not match germline at one end; this may be a read error. The chain recombines TRBV7-9 with TRBJ2-7; D possibly corresponds to TRBD2 (5 bases). This CDR3 region has 13 residues. Germline V gene data show CDR1 as SEHNR and CDR2 as FQNEAQ (reference sequence). Written as DNA, the CDR3 is TGTTCCAGCAGCGTACCCGGGGTCTACGAGCAGTACTTC. Protein product: CSSSVPGVYEQYF.

The CDR3 protein is CASFGLAGGEQFF. CDR3 sequence (DNA): TGTGCCAGCTTCGGGCTAGCGGGAGGTGAGCAGTTCTTC. V and J are TRBV7-3 and TRBJ2-1; TRBD2 aligns across 11 bases. The CDR3 sequence is 13 residues long. J was trimmed by 9 bases and V by 8 bases; bases with no gene match: 6. CDR1 is SGHTA, CDR2 FQGTGA, per germline.

The CDR3: CASGLWESGNTIYF. The CDR3 region has the DNA TGTGCTAGTGGTTTGTGGGAGTCTGGAAACACCATATATTTT. The V gene is TRBV12-5, the J gene TRBJ1-3; D unclear. The CDR3 extends over 14 amino acids. Germline assignment: CDR1 LGHNT and CDR2 FRNRAP. V was clipped by 2 bases and J by 1 base, with 6 bases between them.

The genes are TRBV5-1 and TRBJ1-6; D unclear. V was shortened by 2 bases and J by 12 bases, with 12 bases between the two germline ends. The germline V gene has CDR1 SGHRS and CDR2 YFSETQ. This CDR3 spans 13 amino acids. For the CDR3, the DNA is TGCGCCAGCAGCTTAGGAGGGTGGGAACCCCTCCACTTT. Its protein product is CASSLGGWEPLHF.

This chain joins TRBV6-5 and TRBJ1-1; possibly TRBD1 for D (5 bases). CDR1 is MNHEY and CDR2 is SVGAGI in the germline V gene. Trimming cost V 5 bases and J 3 bases, with 16 bases left between them. The CDR3 is 15 amino acids. The CDR3 DNA follows: TGTGCCAGCAGTATACTGGGGGGGTTTCACACTGAAGCTTTCTTT. As protein: CASSILGGFHTEAFF.